This TCR beta chain comes out of a study of blood T cell repertoires in COVID-19. The overall study: Italy, Spain and the United States were the sources of the convalescent and acute COVID-19 samples.

Across 20 to 25 US areas, participants ranged in age from about 18 to 90 years. People in the exposed group encountered a COVID-19 case within 2 weeks before entering the study. The trim removed 7 bases at V and 0 bases at J, leaving 11 bases unmatched. The CDR3 extends over 17 amino acids. CDR1 and CDR2 from the germline V gene are LGHDT and YNNKEL (reference sequence). Per the authors' pipeline: Scientists estimated how many nucleated cells there were by amplifying reference gene primers. Generated by immunoSEQ multiplex PCR, the TCRdb table keeps only in-frame clones and is missing some. Clonal size and the V and J genes are those of that table, whereas D and trimming came from the DNA. The table shows a few hundred thousand clones, with about 88% occurring only once.

This receptor was taken from a woman between 18 and 29 years old who had been exposed to COVID-19. The J gene is TRBJ1-1, the V gene TRBV3-1 (or the pseudogene TRBV3-2); 10 bases match TRBD1. Material for sequencing was PBMCs or T cells enriched from blood (not recorded which). CDR3 sequence (DNA): TGTGCCAGCACCATCGGGACAGGGGAGGTTATGAACACTGAAGCTTTCTTT. This translates into CASTIGTGEVMNTEAFF.